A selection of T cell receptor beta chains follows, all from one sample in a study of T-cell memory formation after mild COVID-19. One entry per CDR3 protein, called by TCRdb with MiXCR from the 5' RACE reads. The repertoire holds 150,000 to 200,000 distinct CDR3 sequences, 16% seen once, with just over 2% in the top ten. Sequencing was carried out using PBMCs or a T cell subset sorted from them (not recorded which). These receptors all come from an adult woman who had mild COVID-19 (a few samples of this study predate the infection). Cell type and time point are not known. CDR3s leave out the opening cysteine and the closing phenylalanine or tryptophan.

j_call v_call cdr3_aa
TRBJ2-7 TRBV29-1 SAAGTSYEQY
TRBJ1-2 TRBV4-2 ASSQLGQGSNYGYT
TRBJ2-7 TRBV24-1 ATSESGSTYEQY
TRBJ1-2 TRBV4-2 ASSQEVGSNYGYT
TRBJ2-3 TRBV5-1 ASSPVADTQY
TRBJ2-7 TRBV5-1 ASSFRQGQSRYEQY
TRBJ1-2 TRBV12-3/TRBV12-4 ASSHRTSFGYT
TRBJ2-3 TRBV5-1 ASSLSLAGMSTDTQY
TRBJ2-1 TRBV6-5 ASSYSTPDEEF
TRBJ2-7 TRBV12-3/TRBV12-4 ASTLGYRGEAHYEQY
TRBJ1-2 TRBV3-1 ASSQDAGSGYT
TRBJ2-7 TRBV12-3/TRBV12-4 ASSLSLRGYEQY
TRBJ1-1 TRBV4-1 ASSQVSSMNTEAF
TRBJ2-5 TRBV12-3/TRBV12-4 ASSLVRSIATSQETQY
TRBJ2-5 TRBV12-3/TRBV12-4 ASSLRTILAKGGETQY
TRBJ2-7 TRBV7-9 ASTPPAGVHEQY
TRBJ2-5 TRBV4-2 ASSQRSGGQETQY
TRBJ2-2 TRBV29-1 SVRTGELF
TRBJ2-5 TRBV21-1 ASERRGGRKETQY
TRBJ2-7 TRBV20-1 SAPQTSSYEQY
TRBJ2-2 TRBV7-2 ASSPGQGFTGELF
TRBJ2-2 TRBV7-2 ASSLAYKGGELF
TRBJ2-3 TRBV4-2 ASSQDERASGADTQY
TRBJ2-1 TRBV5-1 ASSPTGGVSEQF
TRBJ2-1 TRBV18 ASSPRDRVYNEQF
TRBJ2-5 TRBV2 ASSESPGETQY
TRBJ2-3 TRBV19 ASLPRDGPQDTQY